Following are 15 T cell receptor beta chains from one sample sequenced in a study of blood T cell repertoires in COVID-19. TCRdb's table, derived via immunoSEQ multiplex PCR, lists solely in-frame clones and lacks some. The profile covers about 270,000 clones, with roughly 86% appearing a single time and 0.75% to 1% taken by the ten largest. Specimen: PBMCs or T cells enriched from blood (not recorded which). The source is a woman in her 30s who had recovered from COVID-19.

CDR3 protein: CSASLRGNYGYTF. In nucleotides, the CDR3 is TGCAGTGCTAGTCTAAGGGGGAACTATGGCTACACCTTC. The chain recombines TRBV20-1 with TRBJ1-2; TRBD1 is a possible D gene (6 bases). CDR1 and CDR2 from the germline V gene are DFQATT and SNEGSKA (reference sequence). Between the trimmed V and J ends, which lost 3 bases and 2 bases, there was a span of 10 bases. This CDR3 is built from 13 residues.

This chain uses TRBV11-3 with TRBJ2-7; D might be TRBD1 (6 bases). V was cut by 4 bases and J by 5 bases, with 12 bases left in between. The CDR3 contains 13 residues. Germline-derived CDR1 and CDR2 are SGHNT and YENEEA. The DNA for the CDR3 is TGTGCCAGCAGCTCCAAACAGGGCCACGAGCAGTACTTC. Encoded protein: CASSSKQGHEQYF.

The V gene is TRBV6-2 or TRBV6-3, the J gene TRBJ2-1, with D perhaps matching TRBD1 (7 bases). The CDR3 consists of 15 residues. Trimming cost V 5 bases and J 6 bases, with 17 bases left between them. Germline assignment: CDR1 MNHEY and CDR2 SVGEGT. This chain's CDR3 is CASSAGTGALNEQFF. The CDR3 DNA reads as TGTGCCAGCAGTGCGGGAACAGGGGCTCTCAATGAGCAGTTCTTC.

The chain couples TRBV28 to TRBJ2-3; 11 bases line up with TRBD2. The J segment lost 2 bases and the V segment lost 6 bases, leaving 10 bases of the junction unmatched. CDR1 is MDHEN, CDR2 SYDVKM, per germline. The CDR3 length is 17 residues. The CDR3 DNA sequence: TGTGCCAGCAGCACAGAACTAGCGGGAGCTTACACAGATACGCAGTATTTT. Translating it yields CASSTELAGAYTDTQYF.

The chain has TRBV6-2 or TRBV6-3 and TRBJ1-6; tentatively, D is TRBD1 (5 bases). CDR1 and CDR2 (germline): MNHEY, SVGEGT. The CDR3 runs 15 residues. The V end was cut by 5 bases, the J end by 5 bases, with 13 bases between. As DNA, the CDR3 is TGTGCCAGCAGTCTCCTAGGGGTCAATAATTCACCCCTCCACTTT. Translating gives CASSLLGVNNSPLHF.

The chain carries TRBV27 and TRBJ1-6, with D perhaps TRBD1 (6 bases). This CDR3 has 14 amino acids. The V end lost 4 bases, the J end lost 14 bases, and 18 bases lay between the germline ends. Germline V CDR1 and CDR2: MNHEY, SMNVEV (reference sequence). The CDR3 protein is CASSSLPTGEALHF. CDR3 in DNA: TGTGCCAGCAGTTCCCTACCGACAGGTGAAGCCCTCCACTTT.

This rearrangement joins TRBV3-1 (or the pseudogene TRBV3-2) to TRBJ2-2; the D gene is possibly TRBD1 (5 bases). Trimming stripped 1 base from V and 5 bases from J, with 8 bases between. Germline CDR1 is LGHDT and CDR2 is YNNKEL (reference sequence). This CDR3 has 14 amino acids. The CDR3 DNA reads TGTGCCAGCAGCCAAGCACAGGAGACCGGGGAGCTGTTTTTT. Amino acid sequence: CASSQAQETGELFF.

The chain combines TRBV28 with TRBJ1-2; possibly TRBD1 for D (5 bases). CDR1 is MDHEN and CDR2 is SYDVKM in the germline V gene. The V gene lost 5 bases and the J gene lost 3 bases, with 28 bases spanning the gap. This CDR3 is built from 19 residues. CDR3 sequence (DNA): TGTGCCAGCAGTGTCCCACGCGACCAGGGTTCTCAAGGTGACTATGGCTACACCTTC. It yields the protein CASSVPRDQGSQGDYGYTF.

The CDR3 region is CASSFSLAGLNNEQFF. In DNA form, the CDR3 reads TGTGCCAGCAGTTTCAGCTTGGCAGGCTTGAACAATGAGCAGTTCTTC. The gene calls are TRBV28 and TRBJ2-1, with D unresolved. This CDR3 has 16 amino acids. Deletions cut 3 bases from V and 5 bases from J, with 17 bases between. Germline CDR1 and CDR2: MDHEN and SYDVKM.

The chain couples TRBV6-4 to TRBJ2-6, with TRBD1 matching over 8 bases. Per the germline V gene, CDR1 is MRHNA and CDR2 is SNTAGT. The CDR3 covers 17 residues. The junction had 5 bases not matched to a gene; V was cut back by 4 bases and J by 0 bases. This CDR3 is CASSVGTGGSGANVLTF. In DNA form, the CDR3 reads TGTGCCAGCAGTGTCGGAACAGGGGGCTCTGGGGCCAACGTCCTGACTTTC.

The chain employs TRBV7-2 and TRBJ2-3, with TRBD2 matching over 11 bases. This CDR3 comprises 16 residues. V lost 1 base and J lost 4; bases outside the gene matches: 4. Germline V CDR1 and CDR2: SGHTA, FQGNSA. The CDR3 nucleotides read TGTGCCAGCAGCTTAGGACTAGCGGGAAGGGCAGATACGCAGTATTTT. It yields the protein CASSLGLAGRADTQYF.

The table lists this clone with a few counts. The chain uses TRBV18 and TRBJ1-6, with TRBD1 identical over 9 bases. Trimming cost V 3 bases and J 5 bases; bases outside gene matches: 5. The CDR3 is 16 residues long. The V gene's germline CDR1 is KGHSH and CDR2 LQKENI. This chain's CDR3 is CASSPLGTGNNSPLHF. The CDR3 bases are TGTGCCAGCTCACCCCTAGGGACAGGGAATAATTCACCCCTCCACTTT.

The rearrangement uses TRBV6-1 and TRBJ1-2; TRBD1 is a possible D gene (6 bases). Germline assignment: CDR1 MNHNS and CDR2 SASEGT. This CDR3 is built from 14 residues. Deletions cut 2 bases from V and 11 bases from J, with 18 bases between. The CDR3 nucleotides read TGTGCCAGCAGTGAATCGGGGGGGCGAAATGATTACACCTTC. Its protein product is CASSESGGRNDYTF.

The chain uses TRBV5-4 and TRBJ1-2, with 8 bases lining up with TRBD1. The germline gives CDR1 SGHNT, CDR2 YYREEE (reference sequence). The CDR3 runs 16 residues. V lost 4 bases to trimming and J lost 4 bases; unmatched junction nucleotides: 12. DNA of the CDR3: TGTGCCAGCAGCAACCTGGGACAGGAAATGCCCTATGGCTACACCTTC. This gives the protein CASSNLGQEMPYGYTF.

This chain uses TRBV5-1 with TRBJ2-1; 13 nucleotides agree with TRBD2. The germline V gene has CDR1 SGHRS and CDR2 YFSETQ. The CDR3 totals 19 residues. The V segment lost 0 bases and the J segment 8 bases; nucleotides outside the gene matches: 14. The CDR3 reads CASSLVPSQGLAGIDEQFF. In nucleotides, the CDR3 is TGCGCCAGCAGCTTGGTCCCATCCCAGGGACTAGCGGGAATCGATGAGCAGTTCTTC.